This T cell receptor beta chain was retrieved from a study of blood T cells in healthy people across ages. Next came a second PCR, run for roughly 6 to 11 cycles, which used a sample-barcoded 5' primer along with a J-beta primer mix. TCRdb reprocessed the 5' RACE reads via MiXCR and lists one record per CDR3 protein. Of about 800,000 distinct CDR3 sequences in the sample, roughly 25% were seen once. The CDR3 runs 19 residues. The germline V gene encodes CDR1 SGHTA and CDR2 FQGTGA. Germline trimming cut 0 bases from V and 0 bases from J; bases unmatched to any gene: 5. This sample was also put to use in a study of T cells of mothers and their children.

The genes are TRBV7-3 and TRBJ2-2; 12 nucleotides align to TRBD2. The source is a boy aged 10-17 years in good health. The sequenced material came from blood. The CDR3: CASSLTRLAGGPNTGELFF. The CDR3 DNA reads as TGTGCCAGCAGCTTAACCCGTCTAGCGGGGGGGCCGAACACCGGGGAGCTGTTTTTT.